The entry below describes one TCR beta chain. This specimen belongs to a study of blood T cell repertoires in COVID-19. In the study overall: The United States, Italy and Spain supplied acute and convalescent COVID-19 samples.

Germline assignment: CDR1 SGHTS and CDR2 YDEGEE. There are 15 residues in the CDR3. Trimming at V came to 4 bases and at J to 3 bases, leaving 7 bases not matched to a gene. Sequencing was performed with immunoSEQ multiplex PCR; in TCRdb, only in-frame clones are kept and a portion is missing. The sample includes about 310,000 clones, around 87% seen only once; the top ten take approximately 7.8%. The chain links TRBV5-8 to TRBJ2-3, with 8 bases that match TRBD1. Sequenced sample: peripheral blood. This TCR was recovered from a woman in her forties or fifties who had recovered from COVID-19. CDR3 sequence reads: CASSPPGQGTDTQYF. In DNA form, the CDR3 reads TGTGCCAGCAGCCCTCCCGGACAGGGAACAGATACGCAGTATTTT.